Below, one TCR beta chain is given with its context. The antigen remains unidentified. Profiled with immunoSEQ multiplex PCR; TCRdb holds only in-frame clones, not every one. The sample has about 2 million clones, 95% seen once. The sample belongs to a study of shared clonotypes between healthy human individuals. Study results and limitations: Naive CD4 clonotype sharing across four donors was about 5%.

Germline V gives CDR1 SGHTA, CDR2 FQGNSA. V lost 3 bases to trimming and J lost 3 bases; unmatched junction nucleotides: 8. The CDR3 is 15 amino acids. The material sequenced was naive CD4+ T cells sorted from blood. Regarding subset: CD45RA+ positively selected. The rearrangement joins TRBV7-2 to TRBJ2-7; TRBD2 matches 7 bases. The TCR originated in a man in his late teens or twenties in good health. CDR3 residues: CASSLTGLPYYEQYF. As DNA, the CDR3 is TGTGCCAGCAGCTTGACGGGACTACCGTACTACGAGCAGTACTTC.